The 11 T cell receptor beta chains in this list originate from one sample, sequenced in a study of shared clonotypes between healthy human individuals. Repertoires were generated with immunoSEQ multiplex PCR, while TCRdb's copy carries only in-frame clones and drops some. The sample shows approximately 1.1 million clones, approximately 80% of them seen only once. Input material: memory CD4+ T cells from PBMCs. The subset denotes: CD45RA-negative fraction. The receptors were sampled from a man between 18 and 35 years old in good health. Some clones in this sample may be carry-over from other donors' samples.

J is TRBJ2-7 and V is TRBV29-1; D is ambiguous. The CDR3 loop spans 15 amino acids. V lost 3 bases to trimming and J lost 0 bases, with 15 bases between them. Germline-derived CDR1 and CDR2 are SQVTM and ANQGSEA. CDR3 sequence: CSVELAAISSYEQYF. CDR3 nucleotides: TGCAGCGTTGAGTTAGCAGCGATTAGCTCCTACGAGCAGTACTTC.

CDR3 protein: CASSVPRGVGRDEQFF. The CDR3 DNA sequence: TGTGCCAGTAGCGTTCCCCGGGGGGTTGGAAGGGATGAGCAGTTCTTC. The chain recombines TRBV19 with TRBJ2-1; 7 nucleotides agree with TRBD2. The CDR3 has 16 residues. J gave up 8 bases and V 6 bases, and 16 bases lay outside the gene matches. CDR1 LNHDA and CDR2 SQIVND come from the germline V gene (reference sequence).

This clone was seen a few times. The chain recombines TRBV13 with TRBJ2-7; the match to TRBD2 covers 8 bases. Germline loops: CDR1 PRHDT, CDR2 FYEKMQ (reference sequence). After removal of 4 bases from V and 2 bases from J, the junction contained 7 bases not matched to a gene. The length of the CDR3 is 15 residues. CDR3: CASSSGGAVTYEQYF. CDR3 bases: TGTGCCAGCAGCTCCGGGGGGGCGGTTACCTACGAGCAGTACTTC.

The chain joins TRBV5-1 to TRBJ2-3; 15 positions agree with TRBD2. The V gene's germline CDR1 is SGHRS and CDR2 YFSETQ. Trimming at V came to 4 bases and at J to 2 bases, leaving 5 bases not matched to a gene. This CDR3 is built from 17 residues. CDR3 protein: CASSPGTSGRYTDTQYF. CDR3 nucleotides: TGCGCCAGCAGCCCGGGGACTAGCGGGAGGTACACAGATACGCAGTATTTT.

The J gene is TRBJ2-6, the V gene TRBV28, with a weak D call TRBD1 (6 bases). The CDR3 is made up of 16 amino acids. Germline loops: CDR1 MDHEN, CDR2 SYDVKM. V was pared by 5 bases and J by 0 bases, with 11 bases between. In DNA form, the CDR3 reads TGTGCCAGCAGTCGACAGGTCCACTCTGGGGCCAACGTCCTGACTTTC. Amino acid sequence: CASSRQVHSGANVLTF. Complete variable domain (other parts from reference TRBV28 and TRBJ2-6): DVKVTQSSRYLVKRTGEKVFLECVQDMDHENMFWYRQDPGLGLRLIYFSYDVKMKEKGDIPEGYSVSREKKERFSLILESASTNQTSMYLCASSRQVHSGANVLTFGAGSRLTVL.

The chain couples TRBV6-1 to TRBJ2-3; 9 bases fit TRBD2. The CDR3 runs 15 residues. Germline values: CDR1 MNHNS, CDR2 SASEGT. J lost 4 bases, V lost 6 bases, and 8 bases had no gene match. CDR3 residues: CASRPLAGIADTQYF. The CDR3 DNA reads TGTGCCAGCAGGCCTCTAGCGGGAATCGCAGATACGCAGTATTTT.

The genes are TRBV2 and TRBJ2-7, with D uncertain. Germline loops: CDR1 SNHLY, CDR2 FYNNEI. Deletions cut 6 bases from V and 6 bases from J, with 9 bases between. This CDR3 comprises 11 residues. The CDR3 loop reads CASRSYSEQYF. In DNA form, the CDR3 reads TGTGCCAGCAGATCTTACAGCGAGCAGTACTTC.

The DNA for the CDR3 is TGTGCCTGGAGAGTAGCGGGAGTCTTCGCGGAGCAGTTCTTC. It translates to CAWRVAGVFAEQFF. The chain combines TRBV30 with TRBJ2-1; 9 bases align to TRBD2. The J segment lost 10 bases and the V segment lost 3 bases, leaving 10 bases of the junction unmatched. The V gene's germline CDR1 is GTSNPN and CDR2 SVGIG (reference sequence). The CDR3 is 14 residues long. The whole variable domain, remainder taken from reference TRBV30 and TRBJ2-1, is SQTIHQWPATLVQPVGSPLSLECTVEGTSNPNLYWYRQAAGRGLQLLFYSVGIGQISSEVPQNLSASRPQDRQFILSSKKLLLSDSGFYLCAWRVAGVFAEQFFGPGTRLTVL.

This clone was recorded at least ten times. The chain carries TRBV5-1 and TRBJ1-1, with TRBD1 identical over 7 bases. The germline CDR1 and CDR2 sequences are SGHRS and YFSETQ. Trimming at V came to 2 bases and at J to 2 bases, leaving 6 bases not matched to a gene. The length of the CDR3 is 15 residues. CDR3 bases: TGCGCCAGCAGCTTCACAGGGGCGAAAAACACTGAAGCTTTCTTT. Translation gives CASSFTGAKNTEAFF.

The rearrangement joins TRBV11-2 to TRBJ1-4, with D perhaps TRBD1 (5 bases). Trimming pared 2 bases from V and 3 bases from J, leaving 7 bases between. CDR3 size: 14 residues. The V gene's germline CDR1 is SGHAT and CDR2 FQNNGV. The CDR3 nucleotides are TGTGCCAGCAGCTTATCACAGGCTAATGAAAAACTGTTTTTT. The encoded protein is CASSLSQANEKLFF.

The chain is built from TRBV7-9 and TRBJ1-2; D not certain. This CDR3 is built from 14 residues. The germline V gene has CDR1 SEHNR and CDR2 FQNEAQ (reference sequence). V lost 1 base to trimming and J lost 8 bases, with 14 bases between them. The CDR3 sequence: CASSLDATRGGYTF. The CDR3 DNA is TGTGCCAGCAGCTTAGACGCCACCCGTGGAGGCTACACCTTC.